Below are 21 T cell receptor beta chains sequenced from a single sample in a study of radiation and T cells in renal cell carcinoma (TCRdb year 2020). Library generation was performed with the immunoSEQ multiplex PCR assay. Imported from immuneACCESS, the table was reduced by TCRdb to in-frame sequences with V and J called. These copies leave out some clones; in studies compared against another copy, an unresolved V gene accounts for under half, and the cause of the remainder is not known. This sample lists some 21,000 clones; nearly 55% were detected once. The top ten hold about 20% of the sample. The time point label here, explained by the study, means: tumor resected at nephrectomy. Sample treatment or condition, as interpreted from the label and publication: treatment-naive control, cytoreductive nephrectomy. This material consisted of tumor tissue, taken from a patient whose treatment was nephrectomy without radiotherapy. These receptors all come from a human donor with renal cell carcinoma.

J is TRBJ1-6 and V is TRBV7-2, with 7 bases that match TRBD1. The CDR3 length is 14 residues. J gave up 6 bases and V 6 bases, and 5 bases lay outside the gene matches. Per the germline V gene, CDR1 is SGHTA and CDR2 is FQGNSA. For the CDR3, the DNA is TGTGCCAGCAGACGGGACAGCACTAATTCACCCCTCCACTTT. It is translated as CASRRDSTNSPLHF.

This clone was seen a handful of times. V gene TRBV11-2 combines with J gene TRBJ2-1; 12 nucleotides align to TRBD2. With V trimmed by 5 bases and J by 4 bases, 3 bases remained unmatched. Germline CDR1 SGHAT, CDR2 FQNNGV. The CDR3 sequence is 15 residues long. The CDR3 sequence is CASSPLAGGYNEQFF. DNA for the CDR3: TGTGCCAGCAGCCCGCTAGCGGGGGGGTACAATGAGCAGTTCTTC.

The V call is TRBV6-6, the J call TRBJ1-5; a weak D match, TRBD1 (5 bases). CDR1 is MNHNY, CDR2 SVGAGI, per germline (reference sequence). The CDR3 has 14 amino acids. Trimming stripped 6 bases from V and 4 bases from J, with 13 bases between. DNA for the CDR3: TGTGCCAGCAGCGGGTCGGGGGTTAATCAGCCCCAGCATTTT. Translation gives CASSGSGVNQPQHF.

V and J are TRBV5-8 and TRBJ1-2; perhaps TRBD1 as D (5 bases). CDR3 length: 14 residues. Germline CDR1 reads SGHTS; CDR2 reads YDEGEE. V lost 1 base to trimming and J lost 8 bases, with 15 bases between them. CDR3 region: CASSLSWGRVGYTF. DNA of the CDR3: TGTGCCAGCAGCTTGAGCTGGGGCCGGGTCGGCTACACCTTC.

The CDR3: CASSPRQDGGYQETQYF. CDR3 DNA: TGCGCCAGCAGCCCCAGACAGGATGGGGGGTACCAAGAGACCCAGTACTTC. This chain uses TRBV5-1 with TRBJ2-5; perhaps D is TRBD1 or TRBD2 (6 bases each). V lost 4 bases and J 0 bases, leaving 19 bases between the germline ends. The CDR3 loop spans 17 amino acids. Germline values: CDR1 SGHRS, CDR2 YFSETQ.

This clone was counted a few times. V gene TRBV2 combines with J gene TRBJ2-7; D gene uncertain. Germline-derived CDR1 and CDR2 are SNHLY and FYNNEI. This CDR3 contains 12 residues. V was shortened by 3 bases and J by 3 bases, with 6 bases between the two germline ends. The chain's CDR3 is CASSDQIYEQYF. The CDR3 DNA follows: TGTGCCAGCAGTGATCAGATCTACGAGCAGTACTTC.

This clone appeared a few times. The chain is built from TRBV29-1 and TRBJ2-1, with TRBD2 matching 8 bases. The V segment lost 7 bases and the J segment 5 bases; nucleotides outside the gene matches: 13. The CDR3 is made up of 15 amino acids. Germline lookup yields CDR1 SQVTM and CDR2 ANQGSEA. CDR3 residues: CSGTRQAGVNNEQFF. DNA of the CDR3: TGCAGCGGCACTCGACAAGCGGGGGTTAACAATGAGCAGTTCTTC.

V is TRBV27 and J is TRBJ1-2; perhaps TRBD1 as D (5 bases). The CDR3 contains 12 residues. Germline V gives CDR1 MNHEY, CDR2 SMNVEV (reference sequence). V was pared by 4 bases and J by 8 bases, with 11 bases between. CDR3 residues: CASSSGIWGYTF. CDR3 bases: TGTGCCAGCAGTTCAGGGATATGGGGCTACACCTTC.

This clone came up a few times. CDR3 nucleotides: TGTGCCAGCAGCTCCGACAGGGGGACCAACTACAATGAGCAGTTCTTC. It is translated as CASSSDRGTNYNEQFF. V usage is TRBV11-1 and J usage is TRBJ2-1; 9 bases align to TRBD1. V was clipped by 4 bases and J by 3 bases; unmatched bases: 7. The germline CDR1 and CDR2 sequences are SGHAT and FQDESV (reference sequence). CDR3 length: 16 amino acids.

This clone was detected only a few times. For the CDR3, the DNA is TGTGCCAGCAGTTACTCAGAGCTCACGAACACTGAAGCTTTCTTT. This codes for CASSYSELTNTEAFF. The chain has TRBV6-6 and TRBJ1-1, with no clear D. V shed 0 bases and J shed 1 base, with 9 bases lying between them. This CDR3 contains 15 residues. Per the germline V gene, CDR1 is MNHNY and CDR2 is SVGAGI (reference sequence).

This clone was observed a handful of times. The chain joins TRBV7-9 to TRBJ1-2; D unclear. The CDR3 has 16 residues. CDR1 SEHNR and CDR2 FQNEAQ come from the germline V gene (reference sequence). With 3 bases removed from V and 8 bases from J, the gap between germline ends came to 22 bases. The CDR3 DNA is TGTGCCAGCAGCTTTGAGGTCTTCTTGGTGGGATGGGGCTACACCTTC. Protein product: CASSFEVFLVGWGYTF.

The chain carries TRBV6-5 and TRBJ2-7, with D hard to call. V was cut by 6 bases and J by 4 bases, with 7 bases left in between. This CDR3 comprises 11 residues. Germline V CDR1 and CDR2: MNHEY, SVGAGI. In DNA, the CDR3 is TGTGCCAGCAGCCACACTTACGAGCAGTACTTC. Protein product: CASSHTYEQYF.

This chain connects TRBV7-6 to TRBJ1-2, with D perhaps matching TRBD1 (6 bases). Germline V gene lookup returns CDR1 SGHVS and CDR2 FNYEAQ. CDR3 length equals 12 residues. V lost 5 bases and J lost 8, with 12 bases in between. The CDR3 coding sequence is TGTGCCAGCAGCAACGGACAGTGGGGCTACACCTTC. Translating it yields CASSNGQWGYTF.

This clone was detected only a few times. The chain links TRBV5-8 to TRBJ1-1; the D is unclear. The germline V gene has CDR1 SGHTS and CDR2 YDEGEE. Trimming stripped 6 bases from V and 0 bases from J, with 9 bases between. The CDR3 is 13 residues long. For the CDR3, the DNA is TGTGCCAGCAAACACGACATGAACACTGAAGCTTTCTTT. This codes for CASKHDMNTEAFF.

This clone is a singleton in its sample. The V gene is TRBV6-5, the J gene TRBJ2-1, with TRBD1 identical over 8 bases. CDR1 MNHEY and CDR2 SVGAGI come from the germline V gene. The CDR3 length is 13 residues. V lost 6 bases to trimming and J lost 4 bases; unmatched junction nucleotides: 2. The CDR3 nucleotides read TGTGCCAGCAGCCGGGACAGGTACAATGAGCAGTTCTTC. Translated: CASSRDRYNEQFF.

J is TRBJ2-3 and V is TRBV4-1; TRBD2 agrees at 9 bases. The junction had 7 bases not matched to a gene; V was cut back by 0 bases and J by 6 bases. This CDR3 has 16 residues. Germline CDR1 is MGHRA and CDR2 is YSYEKL. CDR3 nucleotide sequence: TGCGCCAGCAGCCAAGATCGCGGGGGGGCCAGGGATACGCAGTATTTT. Translation: CASSQDRGGARDTQYF.

The gene calls are TRBV5-5 and TRBJ2-3; D is uncertain. The germline V and J ends were trimmed by 0 bases and 6 bases, with 8 bases remaining between them. The CDR3 consists of 13 residues. Germline V CDR1 and CDR2: SGHKS, YYEKEE (reference sequence). The CDR3 region is CASSLDPGDTQYF. Written as DNA, the CDR3 is TGTGCCAGCAGCTTGGACCCTGGGGATACGCAGTATTTT.

The chain employs TRBV7-6 and TRBJ1-6; 7 nucleotides line up with TRBD1. The CDR3 runs 14 residues. V lost 1 base to trimming and J lost 10 bases; unmatched junction nucleotides: 4. CDR1 is SGHVS, CDR2 FNYEAQ, per germline. This CDR3 is CASSLGAGGSPLHF. The CDR3 DNA follows: TGTGCCAGCAGCTTAGGGGCAGGGGGATCACCCCTCCACTTT.

This clone turned up a few times. The J gene is TRBJ1-1, the V gene TRBV6-1; D is possibly TRBD1 (5 bases). The CDR3 is 14 residues long. V gave up 7 bases and J gave up 0 bases, with 12 bases separating them. Germline CDR1 and CDR2: MNHNS and SASEGT. CDR3 DNA sequence: TGTGCCAGCACCAAGGGACGCTTGAACACTGAAGCTTTCTTT. Translation gives CASTKGRLNTEAFF.

This chain joins TRBV10-3 and TRBJ2-5; D is possibly TRBD1 or TRBD2 (6 bases each). Germline V gives CDR1 ENHRY, CDR2 SYGVKD. Trimming stripped 6 bases from V and 4 bases from J, with 12 bases between. The length of the CDR3 is 13 residues. CDR3 protein: CAISGGSGETQYF. The CDR3 DNA sequence: TGTGCCATCAGCGGGGGCTCAGGAGAGACCCAGTACTTC.

The rearrangement uses TRBV29-1 and TRBJ2-6; D is uncertain. Germline V gene data show CDR1 as SQVTM and CDR2 as ANQGSEA. The ends were cut back, 4 bases at V and 0 bases at J, with 7 bases in the middle. The CDR3 runs 14 residues. The CDR3, as DNA: TGCAGCGTTGGGGGTCCCTCTGGGGCCAACGTCCTGACTTTC. Translating it yields CSVGGPSGANVLTF.